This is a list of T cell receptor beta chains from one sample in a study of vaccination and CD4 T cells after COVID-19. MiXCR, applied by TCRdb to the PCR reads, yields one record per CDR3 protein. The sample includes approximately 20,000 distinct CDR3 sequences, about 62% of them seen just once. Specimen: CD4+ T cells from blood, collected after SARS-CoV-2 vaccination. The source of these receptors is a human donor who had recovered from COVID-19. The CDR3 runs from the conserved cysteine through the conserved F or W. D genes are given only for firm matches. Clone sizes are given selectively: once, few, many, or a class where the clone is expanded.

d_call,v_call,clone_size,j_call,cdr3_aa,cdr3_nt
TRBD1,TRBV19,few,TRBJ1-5,CASTRDRDNQPQHF,TGTGCCAGTACCAGGGACAGGGATAATCAGCCCCAGCATTTT
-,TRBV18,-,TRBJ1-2,CASSGGLSGYGYTF,TGTGCCAGCTCGGGCGGACTGTCGGGCTATGGCTACACCTTC
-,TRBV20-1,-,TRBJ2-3,CSARDSKGLGDTQYF,TGCAGTGCTAGAGATTCTAAGGGGCTGGGAGATACGCAGTATTTT
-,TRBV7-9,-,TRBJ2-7,CASSLGGVGEQYF,TGTGCCAGCAGCTTAGGGGGGGTTGGCGAGCAGTACTTC
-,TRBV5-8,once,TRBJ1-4,CASSFGQGTNEKLFF,TGTGCCAGCAGCTTTGGGCAGGGAACTAATGAAAAACTGTTTTTT
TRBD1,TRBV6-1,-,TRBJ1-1,CASRGQGAGTEAFF,TGTGCCAGCAGAGGACAGGGGGCCGGCACTGAAGCTTTCTTT
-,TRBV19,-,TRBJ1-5,CASSIWGRGNQPQHF,TGTGCCAGTAGTATATGGGGTCGGGGCAATCAGCCCCAGCATTTT
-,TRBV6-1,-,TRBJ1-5,CASSDGPDQPQHF,TGTGCCAGCAGTGACGGGCCGGATCAGCCCCAGCATTTT
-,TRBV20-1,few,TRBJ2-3,CSAANGPGDTQYF,TGCAGTGCCGCAAACGGGCCAGGGGATACGCAGTATTTT
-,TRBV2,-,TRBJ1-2,CASSESRAVYGYTF,TGTGCCAGCAGTGAAAGTAGGGCCGTCTATGGCTACACCTTC
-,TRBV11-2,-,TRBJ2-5,CASSLDPRTIFETQYF,TGTGCCAGCAGCTTAGATCCGAGGACAATATTTGAGACCCAGTACTTC
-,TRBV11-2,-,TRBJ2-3,CASSSFAGASTDTQYF,TGTGCCAGCAGCAGTTTTGCGGGGGCTAGCACAGATACGCAGTATTTT
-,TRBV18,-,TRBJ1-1,CASSLDPVEAFF,TGTGCCAGCTCACTCGACCCGGTTGAAGCTTTCTTT
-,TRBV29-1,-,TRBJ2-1,CSVDAEQFF,TGCAGCGTTGATGCTGAGCAGTTCTTC
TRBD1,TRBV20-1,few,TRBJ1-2,CSARKPLVRGPGYGYTF,TGCAGTGCTAGGAAACCGCTAGTCAGGGGGCCTGGCTATGGCTACACCTTC
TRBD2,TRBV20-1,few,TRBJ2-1,CSARPPGLAGDNEQFF,TGCAGTGCTAGACCCCCTGGACTAGCGGGTGACAATGAGCAGTTCTTC